The T cell receptor beta chain described here comes from a study of T cell responses to AZD1222 COVID-19 vaccine. To note about this clone: Its antigen is still unknown.

The assay was immunoSEQ multiplex PCR, and TCRdb's table has in-frame clones only and misses some. The sample has some 170,000 clones, more than 90% seen once. The study, taken as a whole, reports: White British donors predominated, females outnumbered males, and clonal diversity was possibly underestimated. Repertoires were obtained only post-peak T cell response.

The CDR3 has 14 residues. The V gene's germline CDR1 is SNHLY and CDR2 FYNNEI. V was pared by 1 base and J by 4 bases, with 10 bases between. The receptor's source is an adult in good health. This chain connects TRBV2 to TRBJ1-2; D remains unclear. This material consisted of peripheral blood, taken on day 0 of AZD1222 vaccination. The DNA of the CDR3 is TGTGCCAGCAGTGAAGGGGTATTGGTCTATGGCTACACCTTC. It translates to CASSEGVLVYGYTF.